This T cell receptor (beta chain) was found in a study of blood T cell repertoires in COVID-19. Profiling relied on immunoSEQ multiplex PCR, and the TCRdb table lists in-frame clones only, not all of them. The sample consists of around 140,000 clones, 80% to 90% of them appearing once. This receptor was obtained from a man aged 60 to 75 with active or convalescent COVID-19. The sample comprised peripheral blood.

The CDR3: CASSLVQGINEQFF. The CDR3 nucleotides read TGTGCCAGCAGCTTAGTCCAGGGTATCAATGAGCAGTTCTTC. The rearrangement uses TRBV11-2 and TRBJ2-1, with a tentative D call TRBD1 (5 bases). Germline V gene data show CDR1 as SGHAT and CDR2 as FQNNGV. The CDR3 runs to 14 residues. Trimming took off 1 base at V and 6 bases at J, with 10 bases between the two ends.